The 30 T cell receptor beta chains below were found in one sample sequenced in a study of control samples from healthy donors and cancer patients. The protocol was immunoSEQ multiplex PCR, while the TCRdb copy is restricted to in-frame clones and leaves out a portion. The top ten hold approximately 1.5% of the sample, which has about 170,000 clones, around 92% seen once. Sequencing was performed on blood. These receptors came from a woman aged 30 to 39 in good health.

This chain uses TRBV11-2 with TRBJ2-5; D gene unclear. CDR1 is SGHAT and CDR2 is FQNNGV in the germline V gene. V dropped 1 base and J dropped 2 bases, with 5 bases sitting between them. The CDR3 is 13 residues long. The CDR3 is CASSLGQQETQYF. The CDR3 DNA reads TGTGCCAGCAGCTTAGGTCAGCAAGAGACCCAGTACTTC.

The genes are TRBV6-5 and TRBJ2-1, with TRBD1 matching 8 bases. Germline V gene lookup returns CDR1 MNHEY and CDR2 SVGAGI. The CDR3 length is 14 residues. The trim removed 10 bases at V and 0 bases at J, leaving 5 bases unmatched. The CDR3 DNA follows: TGTGCCACCACCGGGACAGGCTCCTACAATGAGCAGTTCTTC. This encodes CATTGTGSYNEQFF.

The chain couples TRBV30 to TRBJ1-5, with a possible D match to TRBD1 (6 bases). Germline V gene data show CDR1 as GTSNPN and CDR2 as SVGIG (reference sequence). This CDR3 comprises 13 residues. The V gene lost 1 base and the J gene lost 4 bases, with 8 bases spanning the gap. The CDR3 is CAWSGDNNQPQHF. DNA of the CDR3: TGTGCCTGGAGTGGGGACAATAATCAGCCCCAGCATTTT.

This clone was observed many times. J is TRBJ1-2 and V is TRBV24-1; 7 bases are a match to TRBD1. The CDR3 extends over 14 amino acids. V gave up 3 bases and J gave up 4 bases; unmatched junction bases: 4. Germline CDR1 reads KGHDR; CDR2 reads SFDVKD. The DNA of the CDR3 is TGTGCCACCAGTGATACCGGGACAGCCTATGGCTACACCTTC. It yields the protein CATSDTGTAYGYTF.

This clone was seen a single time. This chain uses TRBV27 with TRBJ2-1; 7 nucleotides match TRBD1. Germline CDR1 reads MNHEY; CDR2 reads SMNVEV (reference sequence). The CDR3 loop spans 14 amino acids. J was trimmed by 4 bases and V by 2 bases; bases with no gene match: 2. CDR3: CASSLQGEYNEQFF. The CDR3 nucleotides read TGTGCCAGCAGTTTACAGGGGGAGTACAATGAGCAGTTCTTC.

The CDR3 protein is CATSDTGTSGYNEQFF. As DNA, the CDR3 is TGTGCCACCAGTGATACCGGGACTAGCGGATACAATGAGCAGTTCTTC. The chain joins TRBV24-1 to TRBJ2-1, with 11 bases that match TRBD2. Losses at the gene ends were 3 bases for V and 4 bases for J; bases not matched to a gene: 4. Per germline, CDR1 KGHDR and CDR2 SFDVKD. This CDR3 has 16 residues.

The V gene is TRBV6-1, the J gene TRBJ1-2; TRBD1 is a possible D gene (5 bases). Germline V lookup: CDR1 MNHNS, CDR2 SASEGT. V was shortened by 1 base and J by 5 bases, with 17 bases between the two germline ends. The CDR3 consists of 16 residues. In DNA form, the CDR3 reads TGTGCCAGCAGTGAAGGGGCAGGGAGTGTAGCATATGGCTACACCTTC. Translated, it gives CASSEGAGSVAYGYTF.

CDR3 in DNA: TGCGCCAGCAGGGTGGCTCTGAACACTGAAGCTTTCTTT. Translation: CASRVALNTEAFF. The chain carries TRBV10-2 and TRBJ1-1; D unresolved. V was trimmed by 6 bases and J by 0 bases, leaving 8 bases between them. The CDR3 sequence is 13 residues long. Germline-derived CDR1 and CDR2 are WSHSY and SAAADI.

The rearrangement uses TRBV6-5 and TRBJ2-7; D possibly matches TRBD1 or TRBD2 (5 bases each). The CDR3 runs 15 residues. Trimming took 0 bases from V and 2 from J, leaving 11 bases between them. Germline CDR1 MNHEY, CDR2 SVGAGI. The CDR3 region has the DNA TGTGCCAGCAGTTACTCGAGAGGGGCCACCTACGAGCAGTACTTC. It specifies CASSYSRGATYEQYF.

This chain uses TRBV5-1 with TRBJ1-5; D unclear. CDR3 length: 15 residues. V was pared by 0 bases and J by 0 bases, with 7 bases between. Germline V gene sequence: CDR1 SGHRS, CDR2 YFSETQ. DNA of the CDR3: TGCGCCAGCAGCTTGGGGGAAAATAGCAATCAGCCCCAGCATTTT. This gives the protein CASSLGENSNQPQHF. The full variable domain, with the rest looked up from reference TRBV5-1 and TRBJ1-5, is KAGVTQTPRYLIKTRGQQVTLSCSPISGHRSVSWYQQTPGQGLQFLFEYFSETQRNKGNFPGRFSGRQFSNSRSEMNVSTLELGDSALYLCASSLGENSNQPQHFGDGTRLSIL.

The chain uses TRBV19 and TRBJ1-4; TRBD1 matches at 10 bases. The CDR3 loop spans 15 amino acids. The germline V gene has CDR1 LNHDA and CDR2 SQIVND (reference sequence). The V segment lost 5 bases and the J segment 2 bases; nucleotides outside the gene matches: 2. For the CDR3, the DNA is TGTGCCAGTAGTGAGGACAGGGGGACTAATGAAAAACTGTTTTTT. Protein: CASSEDRGTNEKLFF.

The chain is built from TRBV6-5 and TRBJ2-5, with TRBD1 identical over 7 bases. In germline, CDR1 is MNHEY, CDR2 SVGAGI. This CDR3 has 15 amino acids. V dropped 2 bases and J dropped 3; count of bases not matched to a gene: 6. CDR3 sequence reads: CASSYGQGVEETQYF. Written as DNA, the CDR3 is TGTGCCAGCAGTTACGGGCAGGGGGTGGAAGAGACCCAGTACTTC.

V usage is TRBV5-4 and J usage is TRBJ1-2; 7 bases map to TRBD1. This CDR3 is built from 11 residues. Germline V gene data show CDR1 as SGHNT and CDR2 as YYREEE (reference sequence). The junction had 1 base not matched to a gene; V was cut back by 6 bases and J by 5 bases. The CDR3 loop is CASTGGYGYTF. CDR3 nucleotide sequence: TGTGCCAGCACAGGGGGGTATGGCTACACCTTC.

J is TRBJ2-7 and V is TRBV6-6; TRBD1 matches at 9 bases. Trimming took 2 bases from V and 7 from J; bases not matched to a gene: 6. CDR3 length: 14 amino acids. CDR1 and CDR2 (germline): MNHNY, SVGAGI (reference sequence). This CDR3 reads CASSYGTGGGEQYF. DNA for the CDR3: TGTGCCAGCAGTTACGGTACAGGGGGCGGGGAGCAGTACTTC.

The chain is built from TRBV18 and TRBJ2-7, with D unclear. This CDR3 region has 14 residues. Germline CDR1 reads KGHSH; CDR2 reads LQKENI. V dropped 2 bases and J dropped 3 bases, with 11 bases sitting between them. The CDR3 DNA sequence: TGTGCCAGCTCACCATCCCGGTCCTTCTACGAGCAGTACTTC. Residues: CASSPSRSFYEQYF. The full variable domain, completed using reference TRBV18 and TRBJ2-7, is NAGVMQNPRHLVRRRGQEARLRCSPMKGHSHVYWYRQLPEEGLKFMVYLQKENIIDESGMPKERFSAEFPKEGPSILRIQQVVRGDSAAYFCASSPSRSFYEQYFGPGTRLTVT.

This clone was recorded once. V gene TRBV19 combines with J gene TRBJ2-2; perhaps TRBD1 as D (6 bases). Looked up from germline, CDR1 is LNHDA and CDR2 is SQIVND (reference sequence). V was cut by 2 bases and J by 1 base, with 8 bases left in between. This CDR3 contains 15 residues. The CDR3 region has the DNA TGTGCCAGTAGTATAAGGGGGATGAACACCGGGGAGCTGTTTTTT. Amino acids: CASSIRGMNTGELFF.

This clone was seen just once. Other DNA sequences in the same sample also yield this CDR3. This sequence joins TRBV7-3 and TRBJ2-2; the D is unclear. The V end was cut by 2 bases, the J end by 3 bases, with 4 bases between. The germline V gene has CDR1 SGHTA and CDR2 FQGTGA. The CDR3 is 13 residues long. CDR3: CASSLDYTGELFF. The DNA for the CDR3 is TGTGCCAGCAGCTTAGATTACACCGGGGAGCTGTTTTTT. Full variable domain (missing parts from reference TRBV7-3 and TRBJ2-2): GAGVSQTPSNKVTEKGKYVELRCDPISGHTALYWYRQSLGQGPEFLIYFQGTGAADDSGLPNDRFFAVRPEGSVSTLKIQRTERGDSAVYLCASSLDYTGELFFGEGSRLTVL.

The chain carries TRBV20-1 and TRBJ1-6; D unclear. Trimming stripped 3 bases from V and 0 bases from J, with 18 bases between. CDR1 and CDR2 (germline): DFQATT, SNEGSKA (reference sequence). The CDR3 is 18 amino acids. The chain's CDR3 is CSASDRMRHSSYNSPLHF. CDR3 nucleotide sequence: TGCAGTGCTAGTGACCGTATGAGACATAGCTCCTATAATTCACCCCTCCACTTT.

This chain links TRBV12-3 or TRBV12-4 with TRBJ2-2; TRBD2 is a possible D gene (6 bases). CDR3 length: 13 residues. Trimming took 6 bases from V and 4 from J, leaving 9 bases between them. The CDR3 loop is CASRGDFTGELFF. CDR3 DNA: TGTGCCAGCAGAGGGGACTTCACCGGGGAGCTGTTTTTT.

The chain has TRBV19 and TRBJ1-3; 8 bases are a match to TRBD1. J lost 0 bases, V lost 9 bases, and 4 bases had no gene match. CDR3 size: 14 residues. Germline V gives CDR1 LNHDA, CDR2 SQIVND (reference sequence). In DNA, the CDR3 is TGTGCCAGCGGGACAGGCCCCTCTGGAAACACCATATATTTT. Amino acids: CASGTGPSGNTIYF.

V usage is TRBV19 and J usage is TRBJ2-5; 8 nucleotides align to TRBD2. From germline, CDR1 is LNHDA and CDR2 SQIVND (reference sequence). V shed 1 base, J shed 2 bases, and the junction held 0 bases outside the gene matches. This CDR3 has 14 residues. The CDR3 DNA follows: TGTGCCAGTAGTATAGCTAGCGGGCAAGAGACCCAGTACTTC. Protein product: CASSIASGQETQYF.

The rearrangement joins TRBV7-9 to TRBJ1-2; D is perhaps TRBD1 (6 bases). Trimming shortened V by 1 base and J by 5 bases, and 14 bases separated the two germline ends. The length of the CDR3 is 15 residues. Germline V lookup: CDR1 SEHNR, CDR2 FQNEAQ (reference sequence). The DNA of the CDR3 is TGTGCCAGCAGCTTAGATGTTGGGACAATGTATGGCTACACCTTC. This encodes CASSLDVGTMYGYTF.

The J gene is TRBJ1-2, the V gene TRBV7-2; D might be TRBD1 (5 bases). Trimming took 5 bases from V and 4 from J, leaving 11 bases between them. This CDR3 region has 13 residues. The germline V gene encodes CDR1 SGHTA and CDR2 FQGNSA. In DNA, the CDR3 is TGTGCCAGCAGCCTTGGGACGGTCTATGGCTACACCTTC. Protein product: CASSLGTVYGYTF.

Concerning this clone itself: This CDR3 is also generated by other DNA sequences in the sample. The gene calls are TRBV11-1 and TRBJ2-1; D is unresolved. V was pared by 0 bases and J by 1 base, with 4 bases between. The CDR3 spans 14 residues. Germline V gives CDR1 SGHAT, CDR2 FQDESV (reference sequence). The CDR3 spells CASSLAGSYNEQFF. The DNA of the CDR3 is TGTGCCAGCAGCTTAGCGGGATCCTACAATGAGCAGTTCTTC.

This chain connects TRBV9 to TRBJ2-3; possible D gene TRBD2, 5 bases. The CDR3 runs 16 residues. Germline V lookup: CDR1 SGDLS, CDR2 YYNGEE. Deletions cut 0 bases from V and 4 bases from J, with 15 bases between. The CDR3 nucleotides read TGTGCCAGCAGCGTAGTGGGTGCGGGTCGGGCAGATACGCAGTATTTT. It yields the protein CASSVVGAGRADTQYF.

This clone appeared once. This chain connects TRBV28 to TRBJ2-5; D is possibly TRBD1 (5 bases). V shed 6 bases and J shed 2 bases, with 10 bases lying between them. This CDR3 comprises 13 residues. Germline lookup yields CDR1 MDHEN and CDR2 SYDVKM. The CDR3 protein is CASSRQFQETQYF. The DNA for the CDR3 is TGTGCCAGCAGCCGACAGTTTCAAGAGACCCAGTACTTC.

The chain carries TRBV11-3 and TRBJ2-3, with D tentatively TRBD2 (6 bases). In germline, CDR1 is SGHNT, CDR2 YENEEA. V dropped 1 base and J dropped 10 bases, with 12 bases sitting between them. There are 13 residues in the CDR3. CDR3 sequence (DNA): TGTGCCAGCAGCTTAGGTGGGGCGGGACCGCAGTATTTT. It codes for CASSLGGAGPQYF.

CDR3 nucleotides: TGTGCCAGCTCACCATCAGAGCACCTTAGCAATCAGCCCCAGCATTTT. It codes for CASSPSEHLSNQPQHF. This chain joins TRBV18 and TRBJ1-5; D unclear. The germline gives CDR1 KGHSH, CDR2 LQKENI. The CDR3 has 16 residues. Trimming pared 2 bases from V and 0 bases from J, leaving 11 bases between. The full variable domain, with the rest looked up from reference TRBV18 and TRBJ1-5, is NAGVMQNPRHLVRRRGQEARLRCSPMKGHSHVYWYRQLPEEGLKFMVYLQKENIIDESGMPKERFSAEFPKEGPSILRIQQVVRGDSAAYFCASSPSEHLSNQPQHFGDGTRLSIL.

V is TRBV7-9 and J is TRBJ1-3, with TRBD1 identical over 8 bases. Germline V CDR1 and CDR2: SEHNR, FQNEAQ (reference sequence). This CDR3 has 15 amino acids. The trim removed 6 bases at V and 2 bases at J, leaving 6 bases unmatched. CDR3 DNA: TGTGCCAGCAGACCCCGGACAGGGACTGGAAACACCATATATTTT. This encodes CASRPRTGTGNTIYF.

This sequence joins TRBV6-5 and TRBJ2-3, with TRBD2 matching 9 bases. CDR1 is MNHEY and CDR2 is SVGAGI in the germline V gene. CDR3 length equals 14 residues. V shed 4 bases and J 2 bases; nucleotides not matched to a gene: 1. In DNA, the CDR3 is TGTGCCAGCAGTTCGGGACTAGCCACAGATACGCAGTATTTT. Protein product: CASSSGLATDTQYF.